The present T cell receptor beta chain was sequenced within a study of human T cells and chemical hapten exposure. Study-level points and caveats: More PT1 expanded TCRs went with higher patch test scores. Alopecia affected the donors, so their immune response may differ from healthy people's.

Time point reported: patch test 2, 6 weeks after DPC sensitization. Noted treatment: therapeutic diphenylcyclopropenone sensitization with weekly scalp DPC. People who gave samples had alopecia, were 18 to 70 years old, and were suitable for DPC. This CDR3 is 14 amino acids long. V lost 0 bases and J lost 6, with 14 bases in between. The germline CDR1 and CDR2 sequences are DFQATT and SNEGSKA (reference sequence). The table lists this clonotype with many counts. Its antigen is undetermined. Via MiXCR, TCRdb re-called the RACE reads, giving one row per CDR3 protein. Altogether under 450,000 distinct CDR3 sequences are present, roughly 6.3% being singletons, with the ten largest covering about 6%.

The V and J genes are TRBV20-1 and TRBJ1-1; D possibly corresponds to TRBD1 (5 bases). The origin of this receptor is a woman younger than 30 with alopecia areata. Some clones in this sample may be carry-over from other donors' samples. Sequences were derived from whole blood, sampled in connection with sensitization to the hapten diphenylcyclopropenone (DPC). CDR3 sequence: CSARESPGFPEAFF. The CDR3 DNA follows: TGCAGTGCTAGAGAGTCTCCAGGGTTCCCTGAAGCTTTCTTT.